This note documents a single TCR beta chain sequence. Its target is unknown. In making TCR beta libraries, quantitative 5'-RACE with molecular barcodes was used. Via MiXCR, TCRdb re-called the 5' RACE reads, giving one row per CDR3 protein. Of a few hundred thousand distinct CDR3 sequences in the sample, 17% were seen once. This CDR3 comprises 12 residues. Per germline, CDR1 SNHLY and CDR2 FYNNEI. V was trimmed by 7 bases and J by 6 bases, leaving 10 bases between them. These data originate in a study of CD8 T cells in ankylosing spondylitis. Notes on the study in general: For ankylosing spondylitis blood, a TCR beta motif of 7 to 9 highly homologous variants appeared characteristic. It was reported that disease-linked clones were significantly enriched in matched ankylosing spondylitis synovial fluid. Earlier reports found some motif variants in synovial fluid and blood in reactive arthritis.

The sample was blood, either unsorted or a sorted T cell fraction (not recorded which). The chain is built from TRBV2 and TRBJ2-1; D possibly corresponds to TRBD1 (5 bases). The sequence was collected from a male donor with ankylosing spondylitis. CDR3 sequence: CASIGQGNEQFF. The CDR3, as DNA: TGTGCCAGCATTGGGCAGGGCAATGAGCAGTTCTTC.